This TCR beta chain was recorded in a study of Graves' ophthalmopathy and Graves' hyperthyroidism (dated 2018 in TCRdb). The study in broad terms: Peripheral blood was collected at initial diagnosis, before any treatment. A discovery set of more than 90 patients (around 40 ophthalmopathy, 57 stable hyperthyroidism) was enrolled to explore V-J signatures distinguishing ophthalmopathy from hyperthyroidism. In total, 135 blood samples were TCR-sequenced: some 40 ophthalmopathy, around 75 hyperthyroidism and approximately 17 hyperthyroidism-to-ophthalmopathy patients. An independent validation cohort comprised some 18 hyperthyroidism patients and 15 to 17 patients who later progressed from hyperthyroidism to ophthalmopathy. In more than five hyperthyroidism patients, the T-cell repertoires found in thyroid tissue were compared with those found in blood. After sampling, hyperthyroidism patients received methimazole starting at 30 mg daily, and ophthalmopathy patients received high-dose intravenous methylprednisolone. To tell Graves' ophthalmopathy apart from Graves' hyperthyroidism, and to predict which patients would progress to ophthalmopathy, the study relied on TCR beta repertoire signatures. For training and testing, the approximately 97 patients in the discovery cohort were randomly divided in a 7:3 ratio.

For repertoire sequencing, TCR beta CDR3 regions were amplified from RNA transcripts. A first-round RT-PCR used HTBI primers with the Qiagen OneStep RT-PCR kit, followed by a second-round multiplex PCR, size selection and purification. Libraries were sequenced on an Illumina HiSeq2000 using paired-end 100 bp reads. On the study's bioinformatics: SOAPnuke was used to process the reads, removing any read that contained adapters or uncalled bases, had a mean Phred below 15, or lacked an exact match to the constant primer or identifier. COPE v1.2.5 was used to merge high-quality paired reads. Each unique nucleotide sequence was treated as a clonotype, and MiTCR v1.1 was used to align the clonotypes to the IMGT TRB V, D and J references. Analysis was restricted to V-J combinations with a frequency above 0.0001, which covered 99% to 99.2% of repertoires. For each V-J combination, a TCR clonal expansion and chaos score was defined as the ratio of F50 clonal expansion to chaos observed in the TCRdist matrix. Features were reduced by Welch's t-statistics and random forest to around 14 V-J combinations, which fed a naive Bayes classifier. Thyroid-blood repertoire similarity was quantified with the Morisita-Horn index. The public reads were reanalyzed by TCRdb: fastp trimming at Q25, MiXCR alignment, in-frame beta chains only. Every CDR3 protein is listed once, alongside the most common genes and DNA of its rows. Clone size and V and J calls follow TCRdb, not the original study. In all, the sample holds 450,000 or so distinct CDR3 sequences, and around 15% of those were seen once. About 10% of the sample is held by the ten biggest clonotypes.

This clonotype appeared a single time. The specificity of this receptor is unknown. One base away there is no much larger clone; base qualities are not given. One read amounts to weak evidence. Patients with ophthalmopathy had moderately to severely active disease, with a Clinical Activity Score of 3 or more, a NOSPECS grade of 4 or more, and a disease duration of less than 3 months. Patients were excluded if they had other autoimmune diseases, uncontrolled infections, pregnancy or lactation. Clinical symptoms, serum thyroxine, TRAb, thyroid ultrasound and orbital computed tomography were used for diagnosis. Ficoll-Paque density gradient centrifugation was used to isolate PBMCs from around 9.1 ml of fresh peripheral blood. Total RNA was extracted using Trizol reagent, and RNA quality was checked on an Agilent 2100 Bioanalyzer. CDR1 is given as MNHEY and CDR2 as SVGEGT, both from the germline V gene. The junction shows trimming of 6 bases on V and 1 base on J, and the gene matches do not reach 5 bases of it. Including the terminal cysteine and phenylalanine, the CDR3 comprises 17 residues. Just the 51-base CDR3 DNA is kept, in frame starting at base 1.

The study at large found these results: In validation, the model predicted ophthalmopathy progression with more than 55% sensitivity and approximately 72% specificity; 12 predicted patients were CT-confirmed with GO in a median of around 6 months. The 13-signature model separated ophthalmopathy from stable hyperthyroidism with roughly 89% sensitivity and 81.08% specificity in cross-validation, and 80%/75% in the test set. Among expanded thyroid clonotypes with frequency above 0.001, most also showed up in blood, which suggests that blood repertoires may reflect the thyroid immune response. Sample size was not predetermined statistically, and investigators were not blinded to group allocation.

The chain links TRBV6-2 or TRBV6-3 with TRBJ2-2, with 13 bases matching TRBD2. Input material: blood. This clonotype was sampled from a young woman with Graves' ophthalmopathy. Donor details come from another sample of the same person, matched by shared clones. The nucleotide sequence reads TGTGCCAGCAGAACAGGACTAGCGGGGGAGAACACCGGGGAGCTGTTTTTT. The encoded protein is CASRTGLAGENTGELFF.